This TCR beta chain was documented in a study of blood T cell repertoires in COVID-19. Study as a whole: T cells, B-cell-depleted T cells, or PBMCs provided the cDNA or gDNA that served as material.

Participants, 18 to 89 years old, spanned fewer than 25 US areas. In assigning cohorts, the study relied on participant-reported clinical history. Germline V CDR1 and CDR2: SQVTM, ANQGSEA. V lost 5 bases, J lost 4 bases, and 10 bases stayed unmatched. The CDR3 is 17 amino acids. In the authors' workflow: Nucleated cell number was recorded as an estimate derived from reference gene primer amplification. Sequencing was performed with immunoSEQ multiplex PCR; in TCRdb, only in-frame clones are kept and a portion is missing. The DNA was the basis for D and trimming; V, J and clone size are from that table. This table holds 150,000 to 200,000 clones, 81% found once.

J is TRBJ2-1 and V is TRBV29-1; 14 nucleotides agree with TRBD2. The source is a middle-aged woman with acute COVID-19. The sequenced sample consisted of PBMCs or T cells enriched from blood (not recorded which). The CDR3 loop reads CSVPPTGTSGRYNEQFF. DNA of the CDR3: TGCAGCGTTCCCCCGACCGGGACTAGCGGGAGATACAATGAGCAGTTCTTC.